Described below is a single TCR beta chain sequence and its context. Its antigen is unknown. The investigators made TCR beta cDNA from about 510 ng total RNA, using a constant-region primer. Amplification in three nested multiplex PCR rounds with slightly modified ARM-PCR gave rise to TCR beta libraries. Primers for the first two PCR rounds were TRBV1-TRBV30 forward primers and a C-beta reverse primer (roughly 9 cycles per round). TCRdb called the multiplex PCR reads again in MiXCR, with one record for every CDR3 protein. The sample has about 350,000 distinct CDR3 sequences, roughly 61% seen once; the top ten hold under 8.5%. Germline DNA was extracted too, while blood RNA derived from unsorted whole blood. It was before surgery that four milliliters of peripheral blood were collected. The source of the sample is a study of tumor-infiltrating lymphocytes in primary liver carcinoma. Study-wide findings and caveats: Among the pair types, tumor region pairs showed more overlap than tumor-adjacent and tumor-blood pairs.

The CDR3 totals 14 residues. Germline CDR1 reads WSHSY; CDR2 reads SAAADI. V was pared by 6 bases and J by 6 bases, with 18 bases between. What was sequenced was peripheral blood. The clonotype comes from a man aged 40-55 years with primary liver carcinoma and hepatitis B virus infection. The J gene is TRBJ2-7, the V gene TRBV10-2; a possible D gene is TRBD1 (5 bases). CDR3 nucleotide sequence: TGCGCCAGCAGCATTGGCTCAGGGTCCCGCGAGCAGTACTTC. It encodes CASSIGSGSREQYF.